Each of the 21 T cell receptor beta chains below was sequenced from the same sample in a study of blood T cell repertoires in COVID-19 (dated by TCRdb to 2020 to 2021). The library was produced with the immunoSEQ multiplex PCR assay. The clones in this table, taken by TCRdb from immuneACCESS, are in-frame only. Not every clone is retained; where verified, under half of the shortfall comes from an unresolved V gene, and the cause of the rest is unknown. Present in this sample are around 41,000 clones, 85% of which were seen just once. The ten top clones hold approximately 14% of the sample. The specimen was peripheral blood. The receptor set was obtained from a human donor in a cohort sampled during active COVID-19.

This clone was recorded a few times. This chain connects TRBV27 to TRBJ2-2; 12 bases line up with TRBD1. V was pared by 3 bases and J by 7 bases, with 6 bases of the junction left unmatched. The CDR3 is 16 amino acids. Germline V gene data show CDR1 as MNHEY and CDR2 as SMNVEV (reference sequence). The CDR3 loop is CASSFRGQGAVGELFF. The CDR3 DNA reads TGTGCCAGCAGTTTTCGGGGACAGGGGGCGGTCGGGGAGCTGTTTTTT.

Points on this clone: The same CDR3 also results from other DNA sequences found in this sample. The CDR3 coding sequence is TGCGCCAGCAGCCTCGCCGCGGGGGGGACTTACGAGCAGTACTTC. Amino acids: CASSLAAGGTYEQYF. The chain links TRBV5-1 to TRBJ2-7, with 9 bases matching TRBD2. Germline loops: CDR1 SGHRS, CDR2 YFSETQ. The CDR3 spans 15 residues. With 4 bases clipped from V and 4 bases from J, the junction kept 9 bases outside the gene matches.

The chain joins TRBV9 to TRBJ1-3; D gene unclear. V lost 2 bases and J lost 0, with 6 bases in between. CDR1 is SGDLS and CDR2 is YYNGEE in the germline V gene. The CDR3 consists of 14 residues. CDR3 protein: CASSVENSGNTIYF. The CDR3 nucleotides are TGTGCCAGCAGCGTTGAGAACTCTGGAAACACCATATATTTT.

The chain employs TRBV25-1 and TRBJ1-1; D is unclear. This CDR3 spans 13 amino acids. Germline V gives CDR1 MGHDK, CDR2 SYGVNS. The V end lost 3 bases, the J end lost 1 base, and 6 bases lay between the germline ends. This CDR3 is CASSDVRNTEAFF. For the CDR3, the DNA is TGTGCCAGCAGTGACGTCAGGAACACTGAAGCTTTCTTT.

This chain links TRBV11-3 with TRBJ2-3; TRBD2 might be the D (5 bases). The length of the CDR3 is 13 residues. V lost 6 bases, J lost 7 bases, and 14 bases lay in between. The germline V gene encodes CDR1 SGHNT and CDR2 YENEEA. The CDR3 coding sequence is TGTGCCAGCAGTTCTACTAGACACTATACGCAGTATTTT. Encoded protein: CASSSTRHYTQYF. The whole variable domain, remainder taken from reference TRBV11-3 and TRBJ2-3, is EAGVVQSPRYKIIEKKQPVAFWCNPISGHNTLYWYLQNLGQGPELLIRYENEEAVDDSQLPKDRFSAERLKGVDSTLKIQPAELGDSAVYLCASSSTRHYTQYFGPGTRLTVL.

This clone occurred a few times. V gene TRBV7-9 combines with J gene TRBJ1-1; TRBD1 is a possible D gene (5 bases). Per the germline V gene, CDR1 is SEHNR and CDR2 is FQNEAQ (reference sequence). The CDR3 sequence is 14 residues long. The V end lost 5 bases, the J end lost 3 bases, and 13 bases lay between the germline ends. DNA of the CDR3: TGTGCCAGCAGCCGTCGGGGGATAGACACTGAAGCTTTCTTT. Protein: CASSRRGIDTEAFF.

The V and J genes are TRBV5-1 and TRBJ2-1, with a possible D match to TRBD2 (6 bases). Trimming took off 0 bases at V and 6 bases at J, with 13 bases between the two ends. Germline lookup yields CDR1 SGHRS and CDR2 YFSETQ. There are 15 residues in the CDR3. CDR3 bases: TGCGCCAGCAGCTTGGAGGCAGGGAGGATCAATGAGCAGTTCTTC. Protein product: CASSLEAGRINEQFF.

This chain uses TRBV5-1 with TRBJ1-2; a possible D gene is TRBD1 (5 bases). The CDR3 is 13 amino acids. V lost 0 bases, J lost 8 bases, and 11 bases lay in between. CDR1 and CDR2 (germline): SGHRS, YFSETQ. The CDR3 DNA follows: TGCGCCAGCAGCTTGGGGCAGGGAGGCGGCTACACCTTC. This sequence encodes CASSLGQGGGYTF.

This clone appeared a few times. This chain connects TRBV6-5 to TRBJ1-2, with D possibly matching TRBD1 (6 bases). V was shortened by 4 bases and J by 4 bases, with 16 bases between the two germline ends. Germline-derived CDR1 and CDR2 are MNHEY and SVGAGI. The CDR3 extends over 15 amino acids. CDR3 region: CASSSRRGGPYGYTF. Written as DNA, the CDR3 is TGTGCCAGCAGTTCCCGAAGGGGGGGCCCCTATGGCTACACCTTC.

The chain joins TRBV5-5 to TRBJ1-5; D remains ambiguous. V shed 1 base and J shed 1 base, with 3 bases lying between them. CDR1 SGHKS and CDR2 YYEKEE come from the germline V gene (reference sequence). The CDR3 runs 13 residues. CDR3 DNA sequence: TGTGCCAGCAGCTTGTCAAGCAATCAGCCCCAGCATTTT. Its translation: CASSLSSNQPQHF.

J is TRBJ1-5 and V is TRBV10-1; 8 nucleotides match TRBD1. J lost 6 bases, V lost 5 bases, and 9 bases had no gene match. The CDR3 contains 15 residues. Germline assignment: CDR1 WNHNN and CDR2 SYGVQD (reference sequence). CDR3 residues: CASSPPTGGFQPQHF. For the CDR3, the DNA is TGCGCCAGCAGTCCACCCACAGGGGGATTTCAGCCCCAGCATTTT.

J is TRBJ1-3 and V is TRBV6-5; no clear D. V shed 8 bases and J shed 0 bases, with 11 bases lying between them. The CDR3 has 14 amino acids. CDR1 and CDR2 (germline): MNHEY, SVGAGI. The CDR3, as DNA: TGTGCCAGCTCAGAGGAAGGCTCTGGAAACACCATATATTTT. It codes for CASSEEGSGNTIYF.

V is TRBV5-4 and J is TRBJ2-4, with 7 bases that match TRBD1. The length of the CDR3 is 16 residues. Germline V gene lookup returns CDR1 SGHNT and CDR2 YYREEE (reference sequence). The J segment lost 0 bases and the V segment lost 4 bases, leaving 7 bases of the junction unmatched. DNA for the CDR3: TGTGCCAGCAGCCTAATGACAGGGTCAGCCAAAAACATTCAGTACTTC. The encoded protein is CASSLMTGSAKNIQYF.

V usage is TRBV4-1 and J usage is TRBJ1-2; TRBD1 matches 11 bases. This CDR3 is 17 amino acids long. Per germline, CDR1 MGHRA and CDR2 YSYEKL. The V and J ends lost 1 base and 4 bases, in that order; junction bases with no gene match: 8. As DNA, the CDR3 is TGCGCCAGCAGCCAAGTAGTAAGGACAGGGGGCGCCTATGGCTACACCTTC. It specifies CASSQVVRTGGAYGYTF.

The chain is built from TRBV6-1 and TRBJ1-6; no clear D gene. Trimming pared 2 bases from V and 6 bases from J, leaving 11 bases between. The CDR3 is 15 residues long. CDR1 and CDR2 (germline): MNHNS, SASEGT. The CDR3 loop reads CASSEYGILNSPLHF. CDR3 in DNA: TGTGCCAGCAGTGAATACGGGATCCTTAATTCACCCCTCCACTTT.

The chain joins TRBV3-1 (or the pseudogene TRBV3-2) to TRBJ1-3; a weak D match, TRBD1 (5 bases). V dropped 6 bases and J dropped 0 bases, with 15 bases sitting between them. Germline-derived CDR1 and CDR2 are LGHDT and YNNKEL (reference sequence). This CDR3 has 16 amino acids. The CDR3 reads CASRPGGILSGNTIYF. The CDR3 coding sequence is TGTGCCAGCAGGCCGGGGGGGATCCTCTCTGGAAACACCATATATTTT.

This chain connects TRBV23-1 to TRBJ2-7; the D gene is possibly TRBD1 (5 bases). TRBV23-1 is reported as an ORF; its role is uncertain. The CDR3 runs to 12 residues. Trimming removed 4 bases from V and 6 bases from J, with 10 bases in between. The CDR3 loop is CASSLRVGEQYF. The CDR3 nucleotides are TGCGCCAGCAGTCTCAGGGTCGGCGAGCAGTACTTC.

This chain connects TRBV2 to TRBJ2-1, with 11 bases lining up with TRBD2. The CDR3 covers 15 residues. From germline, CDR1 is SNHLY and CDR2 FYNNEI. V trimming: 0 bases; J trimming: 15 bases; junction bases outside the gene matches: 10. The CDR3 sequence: CASSEAEPRLAGLFF. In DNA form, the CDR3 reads TGTGCCAGCAGTGAAGCGGAGCCCCGACTAGCGGGGTTGTTCTTC. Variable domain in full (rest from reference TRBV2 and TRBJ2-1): EPEVTQTPSHQVTQMGQEVILRCVPISNHLYFYWYRQILGQKVEFLVSFYNNEISEKSEIFDDQFSVERPDGSNFTLKIRSTKLEDSAMYFCASSEAEPRLAGLFFGPGTRLTVL.

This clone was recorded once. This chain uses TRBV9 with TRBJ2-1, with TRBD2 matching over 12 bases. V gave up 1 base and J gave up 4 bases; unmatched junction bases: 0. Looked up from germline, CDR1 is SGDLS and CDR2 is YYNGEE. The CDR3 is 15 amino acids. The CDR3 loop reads CASSVLAGGYNEQFF. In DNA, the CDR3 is TGTGCCAGCAGCGTACTAGCGGGGGGGTACAATGAGCAGTTCTTC.

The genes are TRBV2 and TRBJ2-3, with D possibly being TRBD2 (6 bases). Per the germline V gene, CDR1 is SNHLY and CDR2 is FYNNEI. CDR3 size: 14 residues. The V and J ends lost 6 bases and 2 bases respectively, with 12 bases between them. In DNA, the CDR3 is TGTGCCAGCAGCAGGCGGGGCCCCACAGATACGCAGTATTTT. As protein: CASSRRGPTDTQYF.

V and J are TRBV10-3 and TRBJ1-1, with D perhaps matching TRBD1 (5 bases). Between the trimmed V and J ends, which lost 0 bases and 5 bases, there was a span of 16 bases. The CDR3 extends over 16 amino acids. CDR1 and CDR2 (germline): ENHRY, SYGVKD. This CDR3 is CAISESGPGGGTEAFF. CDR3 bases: TGTGCCATCAGTGAGTCGGGACCTGGGGGGGGGACTGAAGCTTTCTTT.